A single sample is the source of the 18 T cell receptor beta chains below, sequenced in a study of T cell responses to AZD1222 COVID-19 vaccine. The protocol was immunoSEQ multiplex PCR, while the TCRdb copy is restricted to in-frame clones and leaves out a portion. The profile shows 130,000 to 150,000 clones, more than 80% of them singletons. Sequences were derived from peripheral blood, sampled on day 0 of AZD1222 vaccination. Every receptor here comes from an adult in good health.

The rearrangement joins TRBV19 to TRBJ1-1; TRBD1 aligns across 7 bases. The CDR3 totals 15 residues. The germline gives CDR1 LNHDA, CDR2 SQIVND (reference sequence). V was clipped by 5 bases and J by 1 base; unmatched bases: 7. The DNA for the CDR3 is TGTGCCAGTAGTCTACAGGGGACGAGGAACACTGAAGCTTTCTTT. Amino acids: CASSLQGTRNTEAFF.

The J gene is TRBJ1-1, the V gene TRBV27, with D unresolved. The CDR3 loop spans 14 amino acids. The germline gives CDR1 MNHEY, CDR2 SMNVEV (reference sequence). Trimming shortened V by 5 bases and J by 10 bases, and 20 bases separated the two germline ends. The CDR3: CASSLAQKTSSAFF. For the CDR3, the DNA is TGTGCCAGCAGTCTCGCACAAAAAACGAGCTCAGCTTTCTTT.

The chain combines TRBV28 with TRBJ2-3; D assignment may be TRBD1 or TRBD2 (5 bases each). V lost 4 bases and J lost 0, with 11 bases in between. The CDR3 covers 15 residues. Germline lookup yields CDR1 MDHEN and CDR2 SYDVKM. Here the CDR3 DNA reads TGTGCCAGCAGTTCCTCCGGGACCAGCACAGATACGCAGTATTTT. It specifies CASSSSGTSTDTQYF.

The chain uses TRBV10-3 and TRBJ2-3, with TRBD2 identical over 8 bases. Germline-derived CDR1 and CDR2 are ENHRY and SYGVKD. Losses at the gene ends were 0 bases for V and 0 bases for J; bases not matched to a gene: 5. The CDR3 covers 17 residues. CDR3 bases: TGTGCCATCAGTGAGTCGATGTTAGCGGGAAGCACAGATACGCAGTATTTT. This gives the protein CAISESMLAGSTDTQYF.

This clone was seen more than once but under ten times. The CDR3 DNA reads TGTGCCAGCAGTGACTCGAAACAACTAGCGGGTTCGGATACGCAGTATTTT. This encodes CASSDSKQLAGSDTQYF. This chain uses TRBV6-4 with TRBJ2-3; 9 nucleotides line up with TRBD2. The CDR3 totals 17 residues. Trimming at V came to 0 bases and at J to 6 bases, leaving 10 bases not matched to a gene. Germline V gives CDR1 MRHNA, CDR2 SNTAGT.

The chain joins TRBV6-5 to TRBJ1-1; TRBD1 aligns across 7 bases. The CDR3 runs 14 residues. The junction had 4 bases not matched to a gene; V was cut back by 5 bases and J by 1 base. Germline CDR1 reads MNHEY; CDR2 reads SVGAGI. Written as DNA, the CDR3 is TGTGCCAGCAGTAGGGGACAGACGAACACTGAAGCTTTCTTT. Translated, it gives CASSRGQTNTEAFF.

The chain joins TRBV9 to TRBJ2-7, with 7 bases matching TRBD1. In germline, CDR1 is SGDLS, CDR2 YYNGEE. V dropped 0 bases and J dropped 4; count of bases not matched to a gene: 4. This CDR3 comprises 14 residues. CDR3 protein: CASSVGYRGYEQYF. The CDR3 DNA reads as TGTGCCAGCAGCGTAGGGTACAGGGGTTACGAGCAGTACTTC.

V gene TRBV5-4 combines with J gene TRBJ2-2, with D hard to call. V was clipped by 0 bases and J by 5 bases, with 8 bases between them. Germline values: CDR1 SGHNT, CDR2 YYREEE (reference sequence). This CDR3 has 14 amino acids. CDR3 protein: CASSLGARTGELFF. The CDR3 DNA reads TGTGCCAGCAGCTTGGGGGCCCGGACCGGGGAGCTGTTTTTT. Complete variable domain (other parts from reference TRBV5-4 and TRBJ2-2): ETGVTQSPTHLIKTRGQQVTLRCSSQSGHNTVSWYQQALGQGPQFIFQYYREEENGRGNFPPRFSGLQFPNYSSELNVNALELDDSALYLCASSLGARTGELFFGEGSRLTVL.

This chain's CDR3 is CASSQSPTWGYTF. CDR3 DNA: TGTGCCAGCAGCCAGAGCCCAACTTGGGGCTACACCTTC. The chain recombines TRBV5-6 with TRBJ1-2; D gene ambiguous. Germline V gene data show CDR1 as SGHDT and CDR2 as YYEEEE. The V end lost 4 bases, the J end lost 8 bases, and 15 bases lay between the germline ends. CDR3 size: 13 residues.

CDR3 region: CASSGGTDTQYF. The CDR3 DNA reads TGTGCCAGCAGCGGGGGGACAGATACGCAGTATTTT. The chain employs TRBV28 and TRBJ2-3, with 7 bases that match TRBD2. J gave up 3 bases and V 6 bases, and 0 bases lay outside the gene matches. CDR1 is MDHEN, CDR2 SYDVKM, per germline. This CDR3 has 12 residues. The whole variable domain, remainder taken from reference TRBV28 and TRBJ2-3, is DVKVTQSSRYLVKRTGEKVFLECVQDMDHENMFWYRQDPGLGLRLIYFSYDVKMKEKGDIPEGYSVSREKKERFSLILESASTNQTSMYLCASSGGTDTQYFGPGTRLTVL.

The chain recombines TRBV5-1 with TRBJ2-2, with a weak D call TRBD2 (6 bases). The CDR3 totals 15 residues. Per the germline V gene, CDR1 is SGHRS and CDR2 is YFSETQ. Trimming left V 4 bases short and J 1 base short, with 11 bases between. The CDR3 region has the DNA TGCGCCAGCAGCGAGGACTACAAGAACACCGGGGAGCTGTTTTTT. Its protein is CASSEDYKNTGELFF.

The genes are TRBV30 and TRBJ1-6, with a tentative D call TRBD1 (5 bases). CDR1 and CDR2 (germline): GTSNPN, SVGIG (reference sequence). V lost 0 bases and J 14 bases, leaving 14 bases between the germline ends. This CDR3 contains 13 residues. The CDR3 region has the DNA TGTGCCTGGAGTGTTGGGGGGGTGGGGTCCCTCCACTTT. This gives the protein CAWSVGGVGSLHF.

The V call is TRBV19, the J call TRBJ2-5; D ambiguous. Germline values: CDR1 LNHDA, CDR2 SQIVND (reference sequence). V shed 5 bases and J shed 7 bases, with 17 bases lying between them. The CDR3 totals 14 residues. The CDR3 reads CASSPNSAAGTQYF. The DNA of the CDR3 is TGTGCCAGTAGTCCCAACAGCGCTGCAGGGACCCAGTACTTC.

A word on this clone: A junction end diverges from the germline sequence, so it may reflect a read error. CDR3 DNA sequence: TGCGCCAGAACTTGGGGGGCTTTGTTC. Translating gives CARTWGALF. This sequence joins TRBV10-1 and TRBJ2-7, with D possibly called TRBD1 or TRBD2 (6 bases each). CDR3 length: 9 amino acids. Looked up from germline, CDR1 is WNHNN and CDR2 is SYGVQD (reference sequence).

This clone was counted a few times. V is TRBV10-3 and J is TRBJ1-2; maybe TRBD1 (5 bases). V lost 4 bases and J lost 8, with 17 bases in between. The CDR3 has 14 residues. In germline, CDR1 is ENHRY, CDR2 SYGVKD. CDR3 amino acids: CAISGDQGALGYTF. DNA of the CDR3: TGTGCCATCAGTGGAGATCAGGGAGCATTGGGCTACACCTTC.

The chain links TRBV3-1 (or the pseudogene TRBV3-2) to TRBJ1-1; the D gene is possibly TRBD1 (6 bases). The CDR3 length is 14 residues. The germline V and J ends were trimmed by 4 bases and 1 base, with 10 bases remaining between them. In germline, CDR1 is LGHDT, CDR2 YNNKEL (reference sequence). For the CDR3, the DNA is TGTGCCAGCAGCCCCGACAGGACGAACACTGAAGCTTTCTTT. Protein product: CASSPDRTNTEAFF.

The genes are TRBV18 and TRBJ2-7; D perhaps matches TRBD2 (6 bases). In germline, CDR1 is KGHSH, CDR2 LQKENI. The CDR3 length is 14 residues. V shed 3 bases and J shed 6 bases, with 15 bases lying between them. CDR3 region: CASSPDTRGVEQYF. CDR3 coding DNA: TGTGCCAGCTCACCGGACACTCGCGGGGTCGAGCAGTACTTC.

This chain connects TRBV5-1 to TRBJ1-1, with 9 bases that match TRBD1. The CDR3 spans 14 residues. The germline gives CDR1 SGHRS, CDR2 YFSETQ. Trimming at V came to 2 bases and at J to 5 bases, leaving 4 bases not matched to a gene. CDR3 in amino acids: CASSFRQGGTEAFF. The CDR3 nucleotides are TGCGCCAGCAGCTTCCGACAGGGGGGAACTGAAGCTTTCTTT.